This entry describes one T cell receptor beta chain. Its antigen is unknown. TCRalpha and TCRbeta libraries used 5'RACE with constant-segment primers and UMIs. TCRdb used MiXCR to reprocess the 5' RACE reads, holding one entry per CDR3 protein. Here the sample spans roughly 150,000 distinct CDR3 sequences, around 15% being singletons. The sample belongs to a study of T-cell memory formation after mild COVID-19. Study background: The TCR clusters were mostly specific to one donor. General study findings and limits: Still unconfirmed is whether the second-wave clones peaking on day 37 recognized SARS-CoV-2. Largely, contracting CD4+ clones fell within CM and EM, and contracting CD8+ clones within EMRA.

The CDR3 totals 13 residues. Per the germline V gene, CDR1 is DFQATT and CDR2 is SNEGSKA (reference sequence). The V end lost 4 bases, the J end lost 7 bases, and 14 bases lay between the germline ends. Sequenced material: PBMCs or a T cell subset sorted from them (not recorded which). The clonotype comes from an adult woman who had mild COVID-19 (a few samples of this study predate the infection). Cell type and time point are not known. The chain recombines TRBV20-1 with TRBJ2-1; TRBD1 might be the D (6 bases). The CDR3 reads CSATRDKANEQFF. The CDR3 coding sequence is TGCAGTGCTACCCGGGACAAGGCGAATGAGCAGTTCTTC.